The entry below describes one TCR beta chain. Its antigen remains unidentified. The ends were cut back, 0 bases at V and 0 bases at J, with 6 bases in the middle. Germline CDR1 is GTSNPN and CDR2 is SVGIG (reference sequence). This CDR3 is built from 14 residues. These data originate in a study of cytotoxic CD8 clonotypes in ibrutinib-treated CLL. Study-wide findings and caveats: Baseline clonality exceeded age-matched healthy donors and tracked circulating CD8+ T-cell counts.

The data were produced by immunoSEQ multiplex PCR, yet TCRdb's version contains in-frame clones alone and is incomplete. This sample has approximately 330,000 clones, with roughly 85% found just once. The material was PBMCs, obtained before ibrutinib treatment. The V and J genes are TRBV30 and TRBJ1-3; D is uncertain. The source is a human donor with chronic lymphocytic leukemia. Written as DNA, the CDR3 is TGTGCCTGGAGTGTAGGGCTCTCTGGAAACACCATATATTTT. It translates to CAWSVGLSGNTIYF. Looking up the rest from reference TRBV30 and TRBJ1-3 gives the full variable domain: SQTIHQWPATLVQPVGSPLSLECTVEGTSNPNLYWYRQAAGRGLQLLFYSVGIGQISSEVPQNLSASRPQDRQFILSSKKLLLSDSGFYLCAWSVGLSGNTIYFGEGSWLTVV.